This T cell receptor beta chain was profiled in a study of T cell responses to AZD1222 COVID-19 vaccine (dated by TCRdb to about 2021). Study-wide context: AZD1222 recipients whose second dose came at about 4 weeks and those whose second dose came at about 12 weeks were combined into one group, since spike-specific TCR depth and breadth did not differ between the two schedules. A total of around 240 trial participants underwent TCR sequencing, of whom more than 200 had received two doses of AZD1222 and some 26 had received two doses of the MenACWY control vaccine. Trial participants were enrolled by age into subgroups of 18-55, 56-69 and 70-plus years, and around 150, 29 and 61 TCR-sequenced participants, respectively, were included in these subgroups. Results and caveats for the whole study, not just this receptor: Reportedly, close to half of the unique spike-specific TCRs recognized epitopes lying outside the regions that are mutated in the B.1.351 and B.1.1.7 variants. Participants were mostly white British and included more females than males, and it was suggested by the authors that clonal diversity may have been underestimated. CD4 TCRs associated with the vaccine covered the entire spike protein, and the dominant responses were in regions 160-218 and 743-854. Because no day 14 peak-response samples were available, repertoires were characterized only after the peak T cell response. Spike-specific TCR breadth and depth rose significantly after two AZD1222 doses compared with day 0 and with MenACWY recipients. Conclusions about previously exposed vaccinees are limited, since just 5 or 6 AZD1222 recipients were seropositive for SARS-CoV-2 at baseline. In the small 56-69-year group, the increase in depth fell short of significance, most likely because of low power.

V ends up 5 bases short and J 6 bases short, with an unmatched junction base count of 14. CDR1 is given as SQVTM and CDR2 as ANQGSEA, both from the germline V gene. Taken from cysteine to phenylalanine, the CDR3 has 16 residues. Just the 48-base CDR3 DNA is kept, in frame starting at base 1. The CDR3 regions of human TCRbeta chains were analyzed by immunosequencing. Concerning the study's data processing: TCRs in the repertoires were compared against a reference library of SARS-CoV-2-specific TCRs that had been generated with the MIRA antigen-specificity platform. Breadth meant the fraction of unique TCRs that were SARS-CoV-2-associated, whereas depth meant the fraction of total T cells that were SARS-CoV-2-associated. Using the MIRA data, each spike-specific TCR was assigned both to the spike region to which the TCR was reactive and to a CD4 or CD8 class. Log10-transformed breadth and depth values were compared by one-way ANOVA with Sidak's multiple comparisons tests. Sourced from immuneACCESS, this table was stored by TCRdb with only in-frame sequences that have V and J called. A share of the clones is absent; for the studies checked, an unresolved V gene accounts for under half, and the remainder has no known explanation. V, J and clone size are those of that table, while D and trimming were read from the DNA. In this sample the table shows 110,000 to 150,000 clones, about 91% of which occur a single time. The top ten hold about 2.1% of the sample.

Concerning this clone itself: Its antigen is still unknown. Base-call qualities are not available, and no considerably larger clone is one nucleotide away.

The time point label on this specimen signifies: baseline before first vaccination. The vaccinee samples were drawn from two UK trials, COV001 and COV002, one of which was a single-blind randomized controlled phase 2/3 trial testing AZD1222 (ChAdOx1 nCoV-19) in healthy adults. For TCRbeta chain sequencing, PBMC samples from trial participants were taken at day 0 and at day 28 after the second dose. This receptor chain uses TRBV29-1 and TRBJ2-7; 12 bases in between match TRBD2. The sequence came from an adult in good health. The material sequenced was peripheral blood, taken on day 0 of AZD1222 vaccination. The DNA sequence reads TGCAGCGTTTCAGGACTAGCGGGGAGGTTAATGAGCGAGCAGTACTTC. Translated, this gives CSVSGLAGRLMSEQYF.